A selection of T cell receptor beta chains follows, all from one sample in a study of stem cell transplantation in POMP-related autoinflammatory disease. This table comes from immunoSEQ multiplex PCR, and its TCRdb copy is limited to in-frame clones, with some not included. The profile shows about 4,900 clones, 92% of them singletons. This specimen was CD8+ T cells from PBMCs, taken after stem cell transplantation. These receptors came from a human patient with POMP-related autoinflammation and immune dysregulation (PRAID). Some T cells may have come from the graft donor. CDR3s leave out the opening cysteine and the closing phenylalanine or tryptophan. Each record gives: J gene, V gene, CDR3 protein.

TRBJ1-1,TRBV19,ASSMGGVNTEAF
TRBJ2-7,TRBV19,ASSMVRGHEQY
TRBJ2-3,TRBV7-6,ASSPIAGEVTDTQY
TRBJ2-3,TRBV13,ASSPRTDTQY
TRBJ2-1,TRBV19,ASSIKHPLNEQF
TRBJ1-1,TRBV18,ASSPSAIQQRPRTTEAF
TRBJ1-5,TRBV14,ASSQHSSSNQPQH
TRBJ2-5,TRBV9,ASSLANQETQY
TRBJ2-2,TRBV7-9,ASSSHRSGSELF
TRBJ2-3,TRBV27,ASSPLLTDTQY
TRBJ1-1,TRBV28,ASNKARDSLTEAF
TRBJ1-1,TRBV27,ASKGGQGNTEAF
TRBJ2-7,TRBV27,ASSLGTGAYEQY